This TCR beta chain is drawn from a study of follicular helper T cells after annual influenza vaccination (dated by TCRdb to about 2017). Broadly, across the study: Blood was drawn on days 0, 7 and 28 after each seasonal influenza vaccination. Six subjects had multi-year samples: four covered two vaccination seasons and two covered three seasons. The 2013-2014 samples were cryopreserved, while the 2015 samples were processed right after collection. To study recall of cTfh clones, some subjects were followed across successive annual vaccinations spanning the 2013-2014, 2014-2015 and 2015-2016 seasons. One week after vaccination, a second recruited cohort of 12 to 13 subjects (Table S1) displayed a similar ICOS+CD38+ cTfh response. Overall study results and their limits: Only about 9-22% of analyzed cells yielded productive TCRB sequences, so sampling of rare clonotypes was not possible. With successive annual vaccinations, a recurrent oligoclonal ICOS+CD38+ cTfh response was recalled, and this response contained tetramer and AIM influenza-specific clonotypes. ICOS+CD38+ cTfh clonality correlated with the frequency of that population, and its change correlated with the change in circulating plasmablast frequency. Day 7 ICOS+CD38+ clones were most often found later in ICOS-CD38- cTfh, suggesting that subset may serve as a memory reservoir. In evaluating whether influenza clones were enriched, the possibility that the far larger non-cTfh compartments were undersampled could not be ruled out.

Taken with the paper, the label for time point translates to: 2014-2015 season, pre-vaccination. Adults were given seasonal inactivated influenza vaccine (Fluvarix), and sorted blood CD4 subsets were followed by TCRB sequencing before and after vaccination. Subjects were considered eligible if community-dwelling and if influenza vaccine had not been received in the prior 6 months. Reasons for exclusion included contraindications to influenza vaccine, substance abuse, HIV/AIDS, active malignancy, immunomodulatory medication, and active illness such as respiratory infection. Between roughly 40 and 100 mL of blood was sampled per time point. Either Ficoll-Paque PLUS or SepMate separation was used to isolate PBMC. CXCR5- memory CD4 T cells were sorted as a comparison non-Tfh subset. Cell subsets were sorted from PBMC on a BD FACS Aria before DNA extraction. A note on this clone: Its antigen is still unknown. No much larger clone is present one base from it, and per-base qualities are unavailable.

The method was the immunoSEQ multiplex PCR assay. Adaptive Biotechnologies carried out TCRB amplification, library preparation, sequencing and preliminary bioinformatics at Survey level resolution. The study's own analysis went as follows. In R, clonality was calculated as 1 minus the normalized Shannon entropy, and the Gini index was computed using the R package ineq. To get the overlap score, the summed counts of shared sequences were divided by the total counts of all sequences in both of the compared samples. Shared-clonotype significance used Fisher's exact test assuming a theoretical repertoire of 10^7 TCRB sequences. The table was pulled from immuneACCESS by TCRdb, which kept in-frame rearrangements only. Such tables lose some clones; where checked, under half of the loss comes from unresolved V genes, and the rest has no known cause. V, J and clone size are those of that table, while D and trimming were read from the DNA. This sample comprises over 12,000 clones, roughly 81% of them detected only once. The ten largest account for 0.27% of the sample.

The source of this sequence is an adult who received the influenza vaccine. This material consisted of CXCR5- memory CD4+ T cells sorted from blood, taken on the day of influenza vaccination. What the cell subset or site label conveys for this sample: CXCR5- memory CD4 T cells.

The bases read TGTGCCAGCAGCGCTGACAGGGACACAGATACGCAGTATTTT. This translates into CASSADRDTDTQYF. This chain is built from TRBV7-3 and TRBJ2-3; TRBD1 fits 7 bases in the junction. CDR1 and CDR2 are read off the germline V gene as SGHTA and FQGTGA. From cysteine to phenylalanine, the CDR3 is 14 amino acids long. Solely the CDR3 DNA is kept, with 42 bases framed from the first base. V is cut back by 5 bases and J by 2 bases, with 4 bases in the junction unmatched.